The rows below give T cell receptor beta chains drawn from one sample of a study of shared clonotypes between healthy human individuals. Measured with immunoSEQ multiplex PCR; TCRdb has only the in-frame clones, and not every one. The table shows about 1 million clones, with around 82% occurring only once. The sequencing input was memory CD4+ T cells from PBMCs. The receptors here all came from a young man in good health. Some clones in this sample may be carry-over from other donors' samples. Both conserved end residues are part of each CDR3. The order of the fields is clone size, J gene, V gene, D gene, CDR3 protein, CDR3 DNA. The D gene is left open where the match is weak. Clone size is not always given. Where it is, it says once, few, many or a class for expanded clones.

NA TRBJ2-7 TRBV5-4 NA CASSPGRENYEQYF TGTGCCAGCAGCCCGGGCCGGGAGAACTACGAGCAGTACTTC
NA TRBJ1-5 TRBV28 NA CASSPPFGKGLFRAQHF TGTGCCAGCAGTCCGCCCTTCGGGAAGGGACTGTTCAGGGCCCAGCATTTT
NA TRBJ2-1 TRBV6-1 NA CASSDNRLRTPQGNEQFF TGTGCCAGCAGTGATAACCGACTAAGGACGCCCCAGGGCAATGAGCAGTTCTTC
once TRBJ2-5 TRBV5-1 TRBD2 CASSLAGGVETQYF TGCGCCAGCAGCTTGGCCGGGGGGGTAGAGACCCAGTACTTC
NA TRBJ2-7 TRBV5-1 NA CASSFYESSYEQYF TGCGCCAGCAGCTTCTACGAAAGCTCCTACGAGCAGTACTTC
NA TRBJ1-2 TRBV13 TRBD1 CASSLVVGQGYGYTF TGTGCCAGCAGCTTAGTCGTGGGACAGGGCTATGGCTACACCTTC
NA TRBJ1-5 TRBV5-1 NA CASSLVPDQPQHF TGCGCCAGCAGCTTGGTTCCCGATCAGCCCCAGCATTTT
NA TRBJ2-7 TRBV2 TRBD2 CASSEGGRGSMSRQYF TGTGCCAGCAGTGAAGGGGGCCGCGGGAGCATGAGCAGGCAGTACTTC
NA TRBJ2-7 TRBV28 NA CASSRVGRWDYEQYF TGTGCCAGCAGTCGGGTGGGACGGTGGGACTACGAGCAGTACTTC
NA TRBJ2-2 TRBV5-1 NA CASSLQGLSQAGELFF TGCGCCAGCAGCTTGCAGGGACTGTCCCAGGCCGGGGAGCTGTTTTTT
NA TRBJ2-1 TRBV20-1 NA CSAPSYNEQFF TGCAGTGCCCCCTCCTACAATGAGCAGTTCTTC
many TRBJ2-7 TRBV7-8 NA CASSLGAGPLEQYF TGTGCCAGCAGCTTAGGGGCGGGGCCCCTCGAGCAGTACTTC
NA TRBJ2-1 TRBV5-1 NA CASSRDSPGFNEQFF TGCGCCAGCAGCCGGGACTCGCCGGGATTTAATGAGCAGTTCTTC
NA TRBJ2-1 TRBV5-6 TRBD2 CASSPRTSGTYNEQFF TGTGCCAGCAGCCCGCGGACTAGCGGGACGTACAATGAGCAGTTCTTC
NA TRBJ2-1 TRBV28 TRBD1 CASRSQGAFSNEQFF TGTGCCAGCAGATCACAGGGGGCGTTTAGTAATGAGCAGTTCTTC
NA TRBJ2-7 TRBV4-3 NA CASSQETGLSSYEQYF TGCGCCAGCAGCCAAGAAACCGGACTAAGCTCCTACGAGCAGTACTTC
NA TRBJ1-2 TRBV6-1 TRBD1 CASSGPGQGSSYGYTF TGTGCCAGCAGTGGACCGGGACAGGGATCCAGCTATGGCTACACCTTC
NA TRBJ2-7 TRBV18 NA CASSPGGTYEQYF TGTGCCAGCTCACCCGGGGGTACCTACGAGCAGTACTTC
NA TRBJ2-7 TRBV19 TRBD1 CASSPEDRYEQYF TGTGCCAGTAGTCCAGAGGACAGGTACGAGCAGTACTTC
NA TRBJ1-1 TRBV18 NA CASSPQGTEAFF TGTGCCAGCTCACCACAAGGTACTGAAGCTTTCTTT
NA TRBJ1-1 TRBV5-1 NA CASSLVGQNTEAFF TGCGCCAGCAGCTTGGTCGGACAGAACACTGAAGCTTTCTTT
NA TRBJ1-1 TRBV7-2 NA CASSLGRNTEAFF TGTGCCAGCAGCTTAGGAAGGAACACTGAAGCTTTCTTT
once TRBJ2-2 TRBV27 NA CASSFRSGPGTGELFF TGTGCCAGCAGTTTTCGATCAGGGCCTGGCACCGGGGAGCTGTTTTTT
NA TRBJ1-3 TRBV6-5 NA CASSSFGDVGNTIYF TGTGCCAGCAGTTCCTTCGGGGACGTCGGAAACACCATATATTTT
once TRBJ1-3 TRBV30 NA CAWTAGVPLTIYF TGTGCCTGGACGGCGGGGGTTCCGTTAACCATATATTTT
NA TRBJ2-7 TRBV11-2 NA CASSFRPGYEQYF TGTGCCAGCAGCTTCAGGCCGGGGTACGAGCAGTACTTC
NA TRBJ2-7 TRBV5-4 TRBD2 CASSKGLAGEQYF TGTGCCAGCAGCAAAGGACTAGCGGGAGAGCAGTACTTC
NA TRBJ2-7 TRBV5-4 NA CASSLGRASLYEQYF TGTGCCAGCAGCTTGGGGCGGGCCTCTCTCTACGAGCAGTACTTC
few TRBJ2-7 TRBV11-2 NA CASSPIQRVGHYEQYF TGTGCCAGCAGCCCGATACAAAGGGTCGGCCACTACGAGCAGTACTTC
NA TRBJ2-1 TRBV28 TRBD2 CASSFLTSGIRNEQFF TGTGCCAGCAGTTTCCTGACCAGCGGGATTCGGAATGAGCAGTTCTTC
NA TRBJ1-1 TRBV7-9 TRBD1 CASSLMQGANAEAFF TGTGCCAGCAGCTTAATGCAGGGGGCGAACGCTGAAGCTTTCTTT
NA TRBJ2-3 TRBV7-3 NA CASSLLAQPTDTQYF TGTGCCAGCAGCTTACTAGCGCAACCCACAGATACGCAGTATTTT
NA TRBJ2-3 TRBV7-9 TRBD1 CASSSRSRGQSDTQYF TGTGCCAGCAGCTCGCGGTCCAGGGGGCAATCAGATACGCAGTATTTT
few TRBJ1-1 TRBV7-3 NA CASSLTKDTEAFF TGTGCCAGCAGCTTAACGAAGGATACTGAAGCTTTCTTT
few TRBJ2-7 TRBV25-1 TRBD2 CASSGVAGGGQQYF TGTGCCAGCAGTGGTGTAGCGGGAGGGGGCCAGCAGTACTTC
NA TRBJ2-3 TRBV10-3 NA CAISSGLATDTQYF TGTGCCATCAGTTCGGGACTTGCCACAGATACGCAGTATTTT
few TRBJ1-4 TRBV21-1 NA CARRTGMRRKLFF TGTGCCAGGAGGACAGGGATGAGACGAAAACTGTTTTTT
NA TRBJ2-1 TRBV5-5 TRBD2 CASSLDASGYNEQFF TGTGCCAGCAGCTTGGATGCTAGCGGTTACAATGAGCAGTTCTTC
NA TRBJ2-3 TRBV4-2 NA CASSQRDETDTQYF TGTGCCAGCAGCCAAAGGGACGAGACAGATACGCAGTATTTT
few TRBJ1-1 TRBV4-2 NA CASSQDLEAFF TGTGCCAGCAGCCAGGACCTTGAAGCTTTCTTT
NA TRBJ2-3 TRBV7-2 TRBD2 CASSPGLAGGIDTQYF TGTGCCAGCAGCCCGGGACTAGCGGGAGGAATCGATACGCAGTATTTT
once TRBJ2-1 TRBV5-1 NA CASSGLAPSNEQFF TGCGCCAGCAGCGGCCTAGCTCCTTCCAATGAGCAGTTCTTC